Presented here are 14 T cell receptor beta chains from one specimen sequenced in a study of blood T cell repertoires in COVID-19. Only in-frame clones appear in the TCRdb table, and some are missing; sequencing was by immunoSEQ multiplex PCR. The sample comprises 360,000 or so clones, around nine tenths of which are singletons, and over 1% rests with the top ten. The sample comprised PBMCs or T cells enriched from blood (not recorded which). The receptor set was obtained from a woman aged 30 to 39 who had been exposed to COVID-19.

This clone was detected a few times. The chain links TRBV7-6 to TRBJ2-2, with TRBD2 matching over 9 bases. This CDR3 has 16 amino acids. V trimming: 3 bases; J trimming: 0 bases; junction bases outside the gene matches: 2. The V gene's germline CDR1 is SGHVS and CDR2 FNYEAQ. DNA of the CDR3: TGTGCCAGCAGCTTCGCTAGCGGGGCGAACACCGGGGAGCTGTTTTTT. This codes for CASSFASGANTGELFF.

The rearrangement uses TRBV21-1 and TRBJ1-6; TRBD1, the table's D call, was not compared with the DNA. TRBV21-1 is classified as a pseudogene. The CDR3 length is 14 residues. CDR3 residues: CASSVDSRSAPLHF. CDR3 bases: TGTGCCAGCAGTGTGGACAGCCGGTCGGCACCCCTCCACTTT.

Worth noting for this clone: Other DNA sequences in the sample encode the same CDR3. This chain links TRBV5-1 with TRBJ1-4; 7 nucleotides align to TRBD1. This CDR3 is 15 amino acids long. V lost 4 bases to trimming and J lost 0 bases; unmatched junction nucleotides: 3. Germline values: CDR1 SGHRS, CDR2 YFSETQ. The CDR3 region has the DNA TGCGCCAGCAGCCTCCAGGGGGCAACTAATGAAAAACTGTTTTTT. Amino acid sequence: CASSLQGATNEKLFF. The variable domain in full, completed from reference TRBV5-1 and TRBJ1-4, reads KAGVTQTPRYLIKTRGQQVTLSCSPISGHRSVSWYQQTPGQGLQFLFEYFSETQRNKGNFPGRFSGRQFSNSRSEMNVSTLELGDSALYLCASSLQGATNEKLFFGSGTQLSVL.

This chain connects TRBV19 to TRBJ2-2; no definite D call. This CDR3 is 17 amino acids long. CDR1 LNHDA and CDR2 SQIVND come from the germline V gene (reference sequence). The V and J ends lost 2 bases and 0 bases respectively, with 13 bases between them. CDR3 protein: CASSIPPWQANTGELFF. CDR3 sequence (DNA): TGTGCCAGTAGTATACCCCCTTGGCAAGCGAACACCGGGGAGCTGTTTTTT.

This clone was picked up a small number of times. The chain uses TRBV30 and TRBJ1-3, with TRBD1 identical over 11 bases. This CDR3 comprises 15 residues. J lost 4 bases, V lost 3 bases, and 5 bases had no gene match. The germline gives CDR1 GTSNPN, CDR2 SVGIG (reference sequence). The chain's CDR3 is CAWSRDRGKGNTIYF. The CDR3 region has the DNA TGTGCCTGGAGCCGGGACAGGGGGAAAGGAAACACCATATATTTT.

This chain uses TRBV12-3 or TRBV12-4 with TRBJ1-2; TRBD1 matches at 8 bases. CDR3 length: 13 amino acids. V lost 5 bases to trimming and J lost 8 bases; unmatched junction nucleotides: 7. CDR3 DNA sequence: TGTGCCAGCAGTCAGGACAGGGTAGGAGGCTACACCTTC. It is translated as CASSQDRVGGYTF.

The chain couples TRBV15 to TRBJ1-2, with TRBD1 matching 7 bases. V gave up 0 bases and J gave up 8 bases; unmatched junction bases: 6. Germline V gives CDR1 LNHNV, CDR2 YYDKDF (reference sequence). This CDR3 has 14 amino acids. The CDR3 protein is CATSRERRGQGYTF. The CDR3, as DNA: TGTGCCACCAGCAGAGAAAGGAGGGGGCAGGGCTACACCTTC. Supplemented by reference TRBV15 and TRBJ1-2, the full variable domain reads DAMVIQNPRYQVTQFGKPVTLSCSQTLNHNVMYWYQQKSSQAPKLLFHYYDKDFNNEADTPDNFQSRRPNTSFCFLDIRSPGLGDTAMYLCATSRERRGQGYTFGSGTRLTVV.

The chain uses TRBV7-7 and TRBJ2-1; possible D gene TRBD2, 5 bases. With 1 base removed from V and 4 bases from J, the gap between germline ends came to 14 bases. The length of the CDR3 is 16 residues. Germline V CDR1 and CDR2: SSHAT, FNYEAQ (reference sequence). CDR3 sequence reads: CASSLGTRRGYNEQFF. The DNA of the CDR3 is TGTGCCAGCAGCTTAGGAACCAGAAGAGGGTACAATGAGCAGTTCTTC.

This clone was seen only a few times. The V and J genes are TRBV4-1 and TRBJ1-2; D not resolved. From germline, CDR1 is MGHRA and CDR2 YSYEKL. V was clipped by 0 bases and J by 8 bases, with 10 bases between them. The CDR3 is 13 residues long. CDR3 protein: CASSQEGSRGYTF. CDR3 nucleotides: TGCGCCAGCAGCCAAGAAGGATCGCGGGGCTACACCTTC.

V is TRBV25-1 and J is TRBJ2-7; 10 bases align to TRBD2. CDR3 length equals 14 residues. Germline lookup yields CDR1 MGHDK and CDR2 SYGVNS. With V trimmed by 4 bases and J by 3 bases, 3 bases remained unmatched. This CDR3 reads CASSASGSIYEQYF. The CDR3 coding sequence is TGTGCCAGCAGTGCTAGCGGGAGCATCTACGAGCAGTACTTC.

The chain recombines TRBV29-1 with TRBJ2-5, with a tentative D call TRBD1 (6 bases). This CDR3 is built from 12 residues. Trimming cost V 7 bases and J 5 bases, with 14 bases left between them. The germline CDR1 and CDR2 sequences are SQVTM and ANQGSEA. CDR3 sequence (DNA): TGCAGCGGAGGACAGACGCTGGAGACCCAGTACTTC. Residues: CSGGQTLETQYF.

The rearrangement links TRBV19 to TRBJ2-3, with 7 positions matching TRBD2. This CDR3 has 14 residues. Germline V gene sequence: CDR1 LNHDA, CDR2 SQIVND (reference sequence). V was pared by 3 bases and J by 3 bases, with 3 bases of the junction left unmatched. The CDR3 DNA is TGTGCCAGTAGTATTCGGGGGGATACAGATACGCAGTATTTT. Its translation is CASSIRGDTDTQYF.

The chain is built from TRBV7-9 and TRBJ2-2; 7 bases match TRBD1. V lost 7 bases to trimming and J lost 1 base; unmatched junction nucleotides: 6. Germline CDR1 reads SEHNR; CDR2 reads FQNEAQ (reference sequence). CDR3 length: 15 amino acids. Written as DNA, the CDR3 is TGTGCCAGCACCCTGGACAGGAAGAACACCGGGGAGCTGTTTTTT. Protein sequence: CASTLDRKNTGELFF.

V and J are TRBV18 and TRBJ1-5, with TRBD1 matching 10 bases. The germline CDR1 and CDR2 sequences are KGHSH and LQKENI. The CDR3 runs 17 residues. Trimming at V came to 1 base and at J to 0 bases, leaving 3 bases not matched to a gene. CDR3 sequence: CASSPRTGGNSNQPQHF. DNA of the CDR3: TGTGCCAGCTCACCACGGACAGGGGGAAATAGCAATCAGCCCCAGCATTTT.